The TCR beta chain under discussion was sequenced for a study of CD8 T cells in Susac syndrome. High-throughput TCR beta sequencing covered peripheral CD8+ and CD4+ T cells. In contrast to the negatively isolated CD8+ and CD4+ T cells, TEMRA cells were FACS-enriched. About 0.5 to 1 ug RNA was reverse transcribed with random hexamers. The immunoSEQ assay covered 54 Vbeta and 13 Jbeta segments for CDR3. Each CDR3 protein gets one entry after TCRdb re-called the immunoSEQ multiplex PCR reads with MiXCR. The sample lists 400,000 or so distinct CDR3 sequences; 75% to 90% were seen once. CDR3 length: 16 residues. V lost 5 bases and J 2 bases, leaving 19 bases between the germline ends. Germline V gene lookup returns CDR1 MDHEN and CDR2 SYDVKM.

The chain has TRBV28 and TRBJ2-7; D is unclear. The sequenced sample consisted of CD8+ T cells from PBMCs. The TCR originated in a human donor with multiple sclerosis. The CDR3 is CASSPPGEIPPYEQYF. The CDR3 region has the DNA TGTGCCAGCAGTCCCCCCGGAGAAATCCCCCCCTACGAGCAGTACTTC.